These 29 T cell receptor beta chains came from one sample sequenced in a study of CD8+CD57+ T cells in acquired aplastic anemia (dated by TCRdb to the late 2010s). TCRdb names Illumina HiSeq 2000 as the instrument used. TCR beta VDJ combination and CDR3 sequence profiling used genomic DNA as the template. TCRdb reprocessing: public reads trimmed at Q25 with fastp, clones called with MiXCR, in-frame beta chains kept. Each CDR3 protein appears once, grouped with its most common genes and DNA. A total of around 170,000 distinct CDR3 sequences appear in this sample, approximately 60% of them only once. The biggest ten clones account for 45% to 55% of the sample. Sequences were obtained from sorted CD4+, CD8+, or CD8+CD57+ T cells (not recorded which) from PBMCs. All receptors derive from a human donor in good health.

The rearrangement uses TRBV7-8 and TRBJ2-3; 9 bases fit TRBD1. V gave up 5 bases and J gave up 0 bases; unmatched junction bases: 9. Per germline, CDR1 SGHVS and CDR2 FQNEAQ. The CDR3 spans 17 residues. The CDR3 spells CASSQATGTGSTDTQYF. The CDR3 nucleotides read TGTGCCAGCAGCCAAGCGACCGGGACAGGGAGCACAGATACGCAGTATTTT. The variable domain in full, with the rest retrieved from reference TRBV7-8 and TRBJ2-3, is GAGVSQSPRYKVAKRGQDVALRCDPISGHVSLFWYQQALGQGPEFLTYFQNEAQLDKSGLPSDRFFAERPEGSVSTLKIQRTQQEDSAVYLCASSQATGTGSTDTQYFGPGTRLTVL.

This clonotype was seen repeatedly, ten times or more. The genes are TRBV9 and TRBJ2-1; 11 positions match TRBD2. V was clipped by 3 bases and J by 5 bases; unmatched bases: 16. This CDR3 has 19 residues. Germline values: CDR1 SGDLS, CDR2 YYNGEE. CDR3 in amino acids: CASSAGLAGNSAVNNEQFF. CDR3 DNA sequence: TGTGCCAGCAGCGCCGGACTAGCGGGCAATTCCGCCGTCAACAATGAGCAGTTCTTC. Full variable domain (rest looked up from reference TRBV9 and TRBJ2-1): DSGVTQTPKHLITATGQRVTLRCSPRSGDLSVYWYQQSLDQGLQFLIQYYNGEERAKGNILERFSAQQFPDLHSELNLSSLELGDSALYFCASSAGLAGNSAVNNEQFFGPGTRLTVL.

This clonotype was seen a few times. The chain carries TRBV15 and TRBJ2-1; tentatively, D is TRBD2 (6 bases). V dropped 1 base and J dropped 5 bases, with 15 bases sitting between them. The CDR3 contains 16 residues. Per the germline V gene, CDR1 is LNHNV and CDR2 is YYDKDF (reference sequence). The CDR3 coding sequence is TGTGCCACCAGCAGAGCGAGAGGGCGGGACGACAATGAGCAGTTCTTC. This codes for CATSRARGRDDNEQFF.

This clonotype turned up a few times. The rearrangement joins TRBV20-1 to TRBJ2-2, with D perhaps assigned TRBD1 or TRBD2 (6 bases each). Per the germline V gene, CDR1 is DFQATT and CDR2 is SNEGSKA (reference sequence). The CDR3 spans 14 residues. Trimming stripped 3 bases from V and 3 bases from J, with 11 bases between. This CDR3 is CSARTGGDTGELFF. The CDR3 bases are TGCAGTGCTAGGACAGGAGGGGACACCGGGGAGCTGTTTTTT.

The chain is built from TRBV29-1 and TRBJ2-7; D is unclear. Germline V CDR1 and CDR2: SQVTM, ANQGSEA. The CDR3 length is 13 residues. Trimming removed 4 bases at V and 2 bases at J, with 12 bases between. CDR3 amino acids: CSVGENGPYEQYF. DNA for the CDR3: TGCAGCGTTGGTGAGAACGGACCCTACGAGCAGTACTTC.

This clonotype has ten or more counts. CDR3 sequence (DNA): TGTGCCAGCAGCTTTCGGGCCAACACTGAAGCTTTCTTT. The encoded protein is CASSFRANTEAFF. This chain joins TRBV11-3 and TRBJ1-1; D gene uncertain. Trimming shortened V by 3 bases and J by 2 bases, and 7 bases separated the two germline ends. CDR1 SGHNT and CDR2 YENEEA come from the germline V gene. The CDR3 extends over 13 amino acids.

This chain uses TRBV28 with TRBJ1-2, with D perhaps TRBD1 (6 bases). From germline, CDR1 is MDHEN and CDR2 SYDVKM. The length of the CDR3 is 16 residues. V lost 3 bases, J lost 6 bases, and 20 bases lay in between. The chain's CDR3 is CASSLGGPGGLHGYTF. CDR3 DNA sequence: TGTGCCAGCAGTTTGGGGGGCCCGGGGGGCTTGCATGGCTACACCTTC.

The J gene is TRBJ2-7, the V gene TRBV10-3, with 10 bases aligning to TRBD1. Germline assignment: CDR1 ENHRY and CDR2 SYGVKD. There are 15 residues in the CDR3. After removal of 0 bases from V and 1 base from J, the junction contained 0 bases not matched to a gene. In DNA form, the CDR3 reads TGTGCCATCAGTGAGTCGGGACAGGGGTCCTACGAGCAGTACTTC. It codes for CAISESGQGSYEQYF.

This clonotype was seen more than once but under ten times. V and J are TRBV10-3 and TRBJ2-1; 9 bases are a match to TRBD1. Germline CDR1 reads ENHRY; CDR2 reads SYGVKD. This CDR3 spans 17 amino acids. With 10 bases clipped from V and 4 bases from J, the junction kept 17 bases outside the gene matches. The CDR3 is CATRQGSGTGKYNEQFF. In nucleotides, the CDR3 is TGTGCCACCAGGCAAGGGTCCGGGACAGGGAAATACAATGAGCAGTTCTTC.

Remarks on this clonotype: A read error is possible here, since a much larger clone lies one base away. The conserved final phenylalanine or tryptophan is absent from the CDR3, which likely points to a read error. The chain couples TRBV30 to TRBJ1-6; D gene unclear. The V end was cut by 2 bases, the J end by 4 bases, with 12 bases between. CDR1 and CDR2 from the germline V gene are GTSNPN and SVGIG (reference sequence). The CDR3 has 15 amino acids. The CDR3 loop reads CAWSHGTAYNSPLHV. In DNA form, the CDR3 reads TGTGCCTGGAGTCACGGAACTGCTTATAATTCACCCCTCCACGTT.

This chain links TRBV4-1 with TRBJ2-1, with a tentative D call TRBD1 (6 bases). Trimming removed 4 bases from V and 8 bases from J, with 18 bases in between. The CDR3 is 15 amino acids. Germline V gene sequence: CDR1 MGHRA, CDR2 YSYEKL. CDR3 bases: TGCGCCAGCAGCCGATACCAACAGGGAAGATATGAGCAGTTCTTC. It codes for CASSRYQQGRYEQFF.

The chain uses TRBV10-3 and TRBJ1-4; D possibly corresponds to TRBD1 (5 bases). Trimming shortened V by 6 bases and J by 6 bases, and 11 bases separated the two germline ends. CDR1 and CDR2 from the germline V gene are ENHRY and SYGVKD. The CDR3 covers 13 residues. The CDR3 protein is CAIRVGEDEKLFF. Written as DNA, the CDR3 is TGTGCCATCAGAGTGGGGGAGGATGAAAAACTGTTTTTT.

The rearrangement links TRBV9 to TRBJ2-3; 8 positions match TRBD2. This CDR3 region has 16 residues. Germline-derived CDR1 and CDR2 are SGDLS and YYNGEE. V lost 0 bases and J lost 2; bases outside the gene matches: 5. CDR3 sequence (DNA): TGTGCCAGCAGCGTAGGGAGTAGCGGGGCCACAGATACGCAGTATTTT. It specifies CASSVGSSGATDTQYF.

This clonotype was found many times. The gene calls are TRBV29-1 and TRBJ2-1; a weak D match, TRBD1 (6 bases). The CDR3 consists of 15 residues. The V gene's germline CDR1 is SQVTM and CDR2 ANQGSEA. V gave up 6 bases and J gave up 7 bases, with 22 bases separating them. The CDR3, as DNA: TGCAGCGTCGCCGACGGTACAGGGAGCTTAAATGAGCAGTTCTTC. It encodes CSVADGTGSLNEQFF.

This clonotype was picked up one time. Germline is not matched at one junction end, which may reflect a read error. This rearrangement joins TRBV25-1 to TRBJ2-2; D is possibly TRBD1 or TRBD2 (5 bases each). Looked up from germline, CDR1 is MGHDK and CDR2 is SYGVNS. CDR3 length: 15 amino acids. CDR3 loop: CASSGTVPNTGEPLF. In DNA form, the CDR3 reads TGTGCCAGCAGCGGGACCGTACCCAACACCGGGGAGCCGCTTTTT.

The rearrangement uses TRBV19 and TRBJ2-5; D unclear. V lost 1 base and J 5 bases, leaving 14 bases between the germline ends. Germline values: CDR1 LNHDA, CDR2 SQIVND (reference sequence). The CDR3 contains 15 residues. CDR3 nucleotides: TGTGCCAGTAGTATAGCCCGTAAAGGCAGGGAGACCCAGTACTTC. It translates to CASSIARKGRETQYF. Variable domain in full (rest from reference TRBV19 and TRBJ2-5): DGGITQSPKYLFRKEGQNVTLSCEQNLNHDAMYWYRQDPGQGLRLIYYSQIVNDFQKGDIAEGYSVSREKKESFPLTVTSAQKNPTAFYLCASSIARKGRETQYFGPGTRLLVL.

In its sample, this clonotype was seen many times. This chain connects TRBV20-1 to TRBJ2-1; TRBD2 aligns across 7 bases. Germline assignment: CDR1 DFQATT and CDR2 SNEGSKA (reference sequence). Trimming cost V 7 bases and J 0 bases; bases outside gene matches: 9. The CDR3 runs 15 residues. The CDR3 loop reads CSVKPAGLSYNEQFF. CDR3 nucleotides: TGCAGTGTAAAGCCAGCGGGACTCTCCTACAATGAGCAGTTCTTC.

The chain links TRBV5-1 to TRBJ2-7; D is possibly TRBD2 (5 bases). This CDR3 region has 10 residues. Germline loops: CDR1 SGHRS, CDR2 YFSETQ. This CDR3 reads CASRGSEQYF. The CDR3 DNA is TGCGCAAGTAGAGGGTCCGAGCAGTACTTC.

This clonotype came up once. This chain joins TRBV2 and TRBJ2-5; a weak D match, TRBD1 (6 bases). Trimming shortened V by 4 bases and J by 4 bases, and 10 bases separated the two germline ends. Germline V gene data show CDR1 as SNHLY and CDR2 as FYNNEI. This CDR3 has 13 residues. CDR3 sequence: CASSGGPGETQYF. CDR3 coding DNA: TGTGCCAGCAGTGGGGGGCCGGGAGAGACCCAGTACTTC.

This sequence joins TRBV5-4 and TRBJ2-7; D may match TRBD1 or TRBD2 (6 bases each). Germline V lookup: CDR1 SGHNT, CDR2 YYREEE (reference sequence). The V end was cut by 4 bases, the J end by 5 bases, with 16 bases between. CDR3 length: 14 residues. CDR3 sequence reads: CASSHGGGQNEQYF. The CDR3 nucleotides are TGTGCCAGCAGCCACGGAGGGGGGCAGAACGAGCAGTACTTC.

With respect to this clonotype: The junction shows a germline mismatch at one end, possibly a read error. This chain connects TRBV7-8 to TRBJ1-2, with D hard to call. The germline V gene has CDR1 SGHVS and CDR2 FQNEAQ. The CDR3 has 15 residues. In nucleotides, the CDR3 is TGTGCCAGCAGCGTAGCGAGTCGACAAACAGATGGCTACACCTTC. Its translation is CASSVASRQTDGYTF.

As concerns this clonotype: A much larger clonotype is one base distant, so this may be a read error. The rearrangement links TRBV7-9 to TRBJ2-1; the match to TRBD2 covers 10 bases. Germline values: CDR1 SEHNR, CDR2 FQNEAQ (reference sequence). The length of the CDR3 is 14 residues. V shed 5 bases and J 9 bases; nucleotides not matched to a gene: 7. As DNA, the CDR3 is TGTGCCAGCAGCGAACCGGGACTAGCGAGTGAGCAGTTCTTC. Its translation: CASSEPGLASEQFF.

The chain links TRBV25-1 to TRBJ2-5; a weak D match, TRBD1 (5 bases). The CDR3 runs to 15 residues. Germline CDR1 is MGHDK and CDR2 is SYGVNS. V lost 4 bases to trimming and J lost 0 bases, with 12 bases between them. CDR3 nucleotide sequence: TGTGCCAGCAGTGCCGACAGACAGTACCAAGAGACCCAGTACTTC. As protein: CASSADRQYQETQYF.

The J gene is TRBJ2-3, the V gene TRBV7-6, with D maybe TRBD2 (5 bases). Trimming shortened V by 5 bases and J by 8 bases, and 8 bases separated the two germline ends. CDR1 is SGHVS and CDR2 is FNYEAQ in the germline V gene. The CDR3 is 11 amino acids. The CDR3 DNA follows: TGTGCCAGCAGCCCCGAGGGTACGCAGTATTTT. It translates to CASSPEGTQYF.

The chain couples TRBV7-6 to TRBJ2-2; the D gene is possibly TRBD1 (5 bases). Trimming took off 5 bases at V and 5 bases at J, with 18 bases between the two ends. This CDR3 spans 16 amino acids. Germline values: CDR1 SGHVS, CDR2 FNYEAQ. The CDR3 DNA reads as TGTGCCAGCAGCGGACAAGGACATGGTAGGACCGGGGAGCTGTTTTTT. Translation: CASSGQGHGRTGELFF.

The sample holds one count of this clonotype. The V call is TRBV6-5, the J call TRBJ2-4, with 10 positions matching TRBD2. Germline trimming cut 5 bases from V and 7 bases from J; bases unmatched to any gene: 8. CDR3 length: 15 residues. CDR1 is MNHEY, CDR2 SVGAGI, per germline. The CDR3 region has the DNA TGTGCCAGCAGTGGAGCTAGCGGGAGTCGGAACATTCAGTACTTC. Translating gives CASSGASGSRNIQYF.

The CDR3 DNA reads TGTGCCAGCAGCCCGGACGGGGGGGGACCACAAGAGACCCAGTACTTC. Translation: CASSPDGGGPQETQYF. This sequence joins TRBV7-3 and TRBJ2-5, with 8 nucleotides matching TRBD2. The CDR3 extends over 16 amino acids. Germline CDR1 reads SGHTA; CDR2 reads FQGTGA. The ends lost 5 bases at V and 2 bases at J; junction bases unmatched: 10.

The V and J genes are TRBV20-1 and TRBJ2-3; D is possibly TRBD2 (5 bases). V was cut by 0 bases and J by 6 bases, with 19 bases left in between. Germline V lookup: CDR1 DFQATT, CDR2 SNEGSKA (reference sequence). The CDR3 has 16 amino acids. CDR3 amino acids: CSARDYWQDSGDTQYF. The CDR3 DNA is TGCAGTGCTAGAGATTACTGGCAGGACTCCGGGGATACGCAGTATTTT.

This chain's CDR3 is CASSEGSGRIHEQFF. For the CDR3, the DNA is TGTGCCAGCAGTGAAGGTAGCGGGAGGATCCATGAGCAGTTCTTC. V and J are TRBV25-1 and TRBJ2-1, with 10 bases lining up with TRBD2. In germline, CDR1 is MGHDK, CDR2 SYGVNS. The CDR3 consists of 15 residues. Trimming took 2 bases from V and 8 from J; bases not matched to a gene: 6.